This T cell receptor beta chain was recovered during a study of esophageal squamous cell carcinoma under preoperative chemotherapy. The overall study: Both tumor-infiltrating lymphocytes and peripheral blood T cells had their TCR repertoires profiled.

Germline CDR1 SGHVS, CDR2 FQNEAQ. The CDR3 extends over 18 amino acids. About this clonotype itself: Its antigen is unidentified. The junction and the germline gene differ at one end; a read error may be behind it.

TCRdb reanalysed the PCR reads using MiXCR and keeps one entry per CDR3 protein. The sample has roughly 16,000 distinct CDR3 sequences, 40% to 50% seen once. Study outcomes and limitations: Tumor-infiltrating lymphocytes showed no significant post-chemotherapy TCR diversity increase, unlike peripheral T cells. After paclitaxel-nedaplatin, abundant clones were more likely to contract than amplify. After treatment, tumor-infiltrating lymphocytes apparently came partly from blood T cells.

Specified time point: before preoperative PTX-NDP chemotherapy. V gene TRBV7-8 combines with J gene TRBJ2-3, with 10 bases that match TRBD2. The receptor was isolated from a human donor with esophageal squamous cell carcinoma. The donor label of this sample is uncertain. This sample was gathered from a patient given preoperative chemotherapy. Written as DNA, the CDR3 is TGTGCCAGCAGCTTAGAGGCCAGGGAGCGGGAGGGACCCGAGACGCAGTACTTT. Translating gives CASSLEAREREGPETQYF.